These 4 T cell receptor beta chains were sequenced from one sample in a study of naive and memory T cell subsets. A UMI-containing oligonucleotide was joined by 3' ligation to the TCR cDNA template. Ligated cDNA underwent four rounds of PCR with nested alpha and beta constant region primers and SP2. In TCRdb, the 5' RACE reads were re-called with MiXCR into one record per CDR3 protein. In the table there are 50,000 or so distinct CDR3 sequences, 7.2% of which are singletons. The receptors stem from a male donor in good health.

This clonotype came up many times. The chain combines TRBV27 with TRBJ2-7; 9 bases map to TRBD2. The CDR3 is 14 amino acids. CDR1 and CDR2 from the germline V gene are MNHEY and SMNVEV (reference sequence). The V and J ends lost 6 bases and 3 bases, in that order; junction bases with no gene match: 6. The CDR3 DNA sequence: TGTGCCAGCAGCTTAGCGGGGGCTCACTACGAGCAGTACTTC. Protein product: CASSLAGAHYEQYF.

This chain links TRBV7-9 with TRBJ2-7; 12 bases align to TRBD1. CDR1 SEHNR and CDR2 FQNEAQ come from the germline V gene (reference sequence). V lost 6 bases and J lost 7; bases outside the gene matches: 7. CDR3 length equals 14 residues. The CDR3 sequence is CASSPGQGAREQYF. The CDR3 DNA reads as TGTGCCAGCAGTCCGGGACAGGGGGCGAGAGAGCAGTACTTC.

This clonotype was seen a few times. The chain is built from TRBV6-2 or TRBV6-3 and TRBJ2-7; perhaps TRBD1 as D (6 bases). The CDR3 loop spans 16 amino acids. Between the trimmed V and J ends, which lost 6 bases and 0 bases, there was a span of 18 bases. Germline CDR1 and CDR2: MNHEY and SVGEGT. The CDR3 reads CASSKEGQPISYEQYF. The DNA of the CDR3 is TGTGCCAGCAGCAAAGAAGGACAGCCGATCTCCTACGAGCAGTACTTC.

This chain connects TRBV27 to TRBJ2-1; a possible D gene is TRBD2 (6 bases). This CDR3 comprises 15 residues. The V end lost 8 bases, the J end lost 4 bases, and 18 bases lay between the germline ends. Per germline, CDR1 MNHEY and CDR2 SMNVEV (reference sequence). The CDR3 bases are TGTGCCAGCGCCAGCGGGCTTACTGGGTACAATGAGCAGTTCTTC. It translates to CASASGLTGYNEQFF.